Shown below are 22 T cell receptor beta chains from a single sample sequenced in a study of shared clonotypes between healthy human individuals. Clones were read by immunoSEQ multiplex PCR, and TCRdb kept only the in-frame ones, dropping some. The table shows about 1 million clones, with about 80% occurring only once. Material: memory CD4+ T cells sorted from blood. Subset meaning: CD45RA-negative fraction. Every receptor here comes from a man younger than 35 in good health.

The rearrangement uses TRBV5-8 and TRBJ1-6; no reliable D call. Trimming pared 4 bases from V and 4 bases from J, leaving 9 bases between. Germline CDR1 SGHTS, CDR2 YDEGEE. This CDR3 region has 14 residues. CDR3 nucleotides: TGTGCCAGCAGCACCGGACCTTATAATTCACCCCTCCACTTT. Translation gives CASSTGPYNSPLHF.

This clone was counted only a few times. This chain connects TRBV28 to TRBJ2-7; D unclear. The germline gives CDR1 MDHEN, CDR2 SYDVKM. The CDR3 length is 13 residues. The V end lost 6 bases, the J end lost 1 base, and 10 bases lay between the germline ends. The CDR3 nucleotides are TGTGCCAGCAGCCCATCAGCTTCCTACGAGCAGTACTTC. Amino acids: CASSPSASYEQYF.

This clone has a handful of counts. J is TRBJ2-7 and V is TRBV19; D possibly corresponds to TRBD2 (6 bases). The CDR3 spans 16 residues. CDR1 and CDR2 (germline): LNHDA, SQIVND (reference sequence). V was shortened by 5 bases and J by 5 bases, with 22 bases between the two germline ends. CDR3 in amino acids: CASSPLWAGSHHEQYF. The DNA for the CDR3 is TGTGCCAGTAGTCCGTTATGGGCGGGATCTCACCACGAGCAGTACTTC. Full variable domain (missing parts from reference TRBV19 and TRBJ2-7): DGGITQSPKYLFRKEGQNVTLSCEQNLNHDAMYWYRQDPGQGLRLIYYSQIVNDFQKGDIAEGYSVSREKKESFPLTVTSAQKNPTAFYLCASSPLWAGSHHEQYFGPGTRLTVT.

V usage is TRBV6-1 and J usage is TRBJ1-5; D is unclear. Deletions cut 11 bases from V and 5 bases from J, with 13 bases between. This CDR3 comprises 12 residues. The germline gives CDR1 MNHNS, CDR2 SASEGT. The CDR3 DNA follows: TGTGCCGGCGGGTCGGGGTATCAGCCCCAGCATTTT. This encodes CAGGSGYQPQHF.

The chain links TRBV6-6 to TRBJ2-5; 7 positions agree with TRBD2. Germline V gene data show CDR1 as MNHNY and CDR2 as SVGAGI (reference sequence). The CDR3 runs to 14 residues. V dropped 6 bases and J dropped 3; count of bases not matched to a gene: 7. The CDR3 DNA follows: TGTGCCAGCAGGAGCGGGATCGTGGAAGAGACCCAGTACTTC. This codes for CASRSGIVEETQYF.

This clone was counted once. Other DNA sequences from this sample encode an identical CDR3 as well. DNA of the CDR3: TGCGCCAGCAGCTTGGCCGAGGGACAAAACTATGGCTACACCTTC. It specifies CASSLAEGQNYGYTF. The chain uses TRBV5-1 and TRBJ1-2; perhaps TRBD1 as D (6 bases). Germline lookup yields CDR1 SGHRS and CDR2 YFSETQ. This CDR3 is 15 amino acids long. Between the trimmed V and J ends, which lost 0 bases and 2 bases, there was a span of 11 bases.

The genes are TRBV30 and TRBJ1-2, with D possibly matching TRBD1 (6 bases). The CDR3 covers 14 residues. CDR1 and CDR2 from the germline V gene are GTSNPN and SVGIG (reference sequence). The V end lost 3 bases, the J end lost 1 base, and 12 bases lay between the germline ends. The CDR3 coding sequence is TGTGCCTGGAGGGGGACAAATTATAACTATGGCTACACCTTC. Its translation: CAWRGTNYNYGYTF.

This chain connects TRBV6-1 to TRBJ2-2; 7 nucleotides align to TRBD1. Trimming removed 6 bases from V and 6 bases from J; junction bases left unmatched: 1. Germline loops: CDR1 MNHNS, CDR2 SASEGT. The CDR3 has 12 residues. The CDR3 region is CASRQGAGELFF. The CDR3 coding sequence is TGTGCCAGCAGGCAGGGGGCCGGGGAGCTGTTTTTT.

This chain connects TRBV7-2 to TRBJ1-2; D is possibly TRBD1 (6 bases). The CDR3 extends over 12 amino acids. Germline V lookup: CDR1 SGHTA, CDR2 FQGNSA. V was trimmed by 5 bases and J by 8 bases, leaving 12 bases between them. CDR3 coding DNA: TGTGCCAGCAGCAACAGGGAATCGGGCTACACCTTC. Translating it yields CASSNRESGYTF.

This rearrangement joins TRBV5-6 to TRBJ2-3; 7 bases are a match to TRBD1. V dropped 1 base and J dropped 8; count of bases not matched to a gene: 7. Germline CDR1 is SGHDT and CDR2 is YYEEEE. This CDR3 is 14 amino acids long. The CDR3 here is CASSLRGGIGTQYF. CDR3 nucleotide sequence: TGTGCCAGCAGCTTGAGAGGGGGCATCGGTACGCAGTATTTT. The variable domain in full, with the rest retrieved from reference TRBV5-6 and TRBJ2-3, is DAGVTQSPTHLIKTRGQQVTLRCSPKSGHDTVSWYQQALGQGPQFIFQYYEEEERQRGNFPDRFSGHQFPNYSSELNVNALLLGDSALYLCASSLRGGIGTQYFGPGTRLTVL.

In the case of this clone: This same CDR3 is encoded by further DNA sequences in the sample. The chain links TRBV10-1 to TRBJ2-7; maybe TRBD1 (6 bases). The CDR3 covers 13 residues. Germline CDR1 reads WNHNN; CDR2 reads SYGVQD (reference sequence). V was clipped by 4 bases and J by 3 bases, with 10 bases between them. The DNA of the CDR3 is TGCGCCAGCAGTGCTGGACAGAGCTACGAGCAGTACTTC. Protein: CASSAGQSYEQYF.

CDR3 nucleotides: TGTGCCAGCAGCCCACTTAGGGGGGAAGGCGAGCAGTACTTC. Translation: CASSPLRGEGEQYF. The V call is TRBV11-2, the J call TRBJ2-7, with D perhaps TRBD1 or TRBD2 (6 bases each). The CDR3 consists of 14 residues. Germline CDR1 SGHAT, CDR2 FQNNGV. V lost 5 bases, J lost 6 bases, and 17 bases lay in between.

V gene TRBV5-4 combines with J gene TRBJ1-3; 9 bases fit TRBD1. The CDR3 is 15 amino acids. Trimming removed 3 bases from V and 2 bases from J; junction bases left unmatched: 3. Germline loops: CDR1 SGHNT, CDR2 YYREEE (reference sequence). CDR3 protein: CASSSQGATGNTIYF. The CDR3 region has the DNA TGTGCCAGCAGCTCACAGGGGGCAACTGGAAACACCATATATTTT.

A word on this clone: A much larger clone sits a single nucleotide away, making a read error possible. The genes are TRBV15 and TRBJ2-5; unclear D gene. CDR1 LNHNV and CDR2 YYDKDF come from the germline V gene (reference sequence). This CDR3 spans 12 amino acids. Trimming pared 0 bases from V and 5 bases from J, leaving 4 bases between. CDR3 region: CATSRDMETQYF. Here the CDR3 DNA reads TGTGCCACCAGCAGAGATATGGAGACCCAGTACTTC.

The V and J genes are TRBV6-6 and TRBJ2-7, with a possible D match to TRBD2 (5 bases). Germline V gene lookup returns CDR1 MNHNY and CDR2 SVGAGI (reference sequence). The CDR3 length is 14 residues. The V end was cut by 2 bases, the J end by 0 bases, with 8 bases between. CDR3 region: CASSYTLVSYEQYF. The CDR3 coding sequence is TGTGCCAGCAGTTACACACTAGTCTCCTACGAGCAGTACTTC.

The genes are TRBV28 and TRBJ2-1; possible D gene TRBD1, 6 bases. Trimming cost V 5 bases and J 9 bases, with 14 bases left between them. CDR1 and CDR2 from the germline V gene are MDHEN and SYDVKM. The CDR3 is made up of 13 amino acids. The CDR3 sequence is CASSLGQLTEQFF. Here the CDR3 DNA reads TGTGCCAGCAGTCTAGGACAGTTGACTGAGCAGTTCTTC. Combining the CDR3 with reference TRBV28 and TRBJ2-1 gives the whole variable domain DVKVTQSSRYLVKRTGEKVFLECVQDMDHENMFWYRQDPGLGLRLIYFSYDVKMKEKGDIPEGYSVSREKKERFSLILESASTNQTSMYLCASSLGQLTEQFFGPGTRLTVL.

The chain employs TRBV11-2 and TRBJ1-1; 9 positions agree with TRBD1. Trimming at V came to 1 base and at J to 10 bases, leaving 10 bases not matched to a gene. CDR3 length: 15 residues. From germline, CDR1 is SGHAT and CDR2 FQNNGV. Here the CDR3 DNA reads TGTGCCAGCAGCTTAGGGCCCGGGACAGGGAGGTCAGCTTTCTTT. Protein sequence: CASSLGPGTGRSAFF.

Regarding this clone: Other DNA sequences in this sample translate to the same CDR3. The chain uses TRBV4-1 and TRBJ2-2; a possible D gene is TRBD2 (5 bases). This CDR3 is built from 16 residues. With 3 bases removed from V and 2 bases from J, the gap between germline ends came to 13 bases. Germline V gene lookup returns CDR1 MGHRA and CDR2 YSYEKL. This chain's CDR3 is CASSQEPSPNTGELFF. DNA of the CDR3: TGCGCCAGCAGCCAGGAACCTAGCCCAAACACCGGGGAGCTGTTTTTT.

The V gene is TRBV29-1, the J gene TRBJ2-3; D is uncertain. CDR3 length equals 14 residues. Trimming took off 0 bases at V and 6 bases at J, with 13 bases between the two ends. CDR1 SQVTM and CDR2 ANQGSEA come from the germline V gene. The CDR3 DNA is TGCAGCGTTGAAGAACACGGTAACTGGGATACGCAGTATTTT. Protein: CSVEEHGNWDTQYF.

Many counts were recorded for this clone. The chain carries TRBV4-3 and TRBJ2-1; a possible D gene is TRBD2 (6 bases). Trimming pared 0 bases from V and 8 bases from J, leaving 14 bases between. CDR1 is LGHNA, CDR2 YSLEER, per germline. This CDR3 spans 15 amino acids. CDR3 bases: TGCGCCAGCAGCCAAGATAGGGCGGGGATATATGAGCAGTTCTTC. Protein sequence: CASSQDRAGIYEQFF.

Notes on this clone: The same CDR3 also results from other DNA sequences found in this sample. The chain has TRBV5-1 and TRBJ2-7, with a tentative D call TRBD1 (6 bases). CDR1 is SGHRS, CDR2 YFSETQ, per germline. This CDR3 has 14 amino acids. Between the trimmed V and J ends, which lost 0 bases and 1 base, there was a span of 8 bases. This CDR3 reads CASSLGGQSYEQYF. CDR3 nucleotides: TGCGCCAGCAGCTTGGGAGGACAGTCCTACGAGCAGTACTTC.

This clone was seen just once. The chain is built from TRBV2 and TRBJ2-7; TRBD1 agrees at 8 bases. CDR3 length: 14 residues. CDR1 SNHLY and CDR2 FYNNEI come from the germline V gene. V shed 6 bases, J shed 4 bases, and the junction held 8 bases outside the gene matches. CDR3 DNA sequence: TGTGCCAGCAGGCCTCGCCAGGGGGCTTACGAGCAGTACTTC. It yields the protein CASRPRQGAYEQYF.